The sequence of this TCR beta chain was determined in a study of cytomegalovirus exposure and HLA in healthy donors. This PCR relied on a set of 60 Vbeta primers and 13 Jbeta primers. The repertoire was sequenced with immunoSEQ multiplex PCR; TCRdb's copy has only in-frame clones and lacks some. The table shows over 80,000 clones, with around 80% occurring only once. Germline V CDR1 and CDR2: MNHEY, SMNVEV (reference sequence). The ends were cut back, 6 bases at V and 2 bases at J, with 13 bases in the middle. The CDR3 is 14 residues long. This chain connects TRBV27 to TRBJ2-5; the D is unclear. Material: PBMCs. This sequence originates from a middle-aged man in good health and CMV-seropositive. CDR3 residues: CASSPLGQQETQYF. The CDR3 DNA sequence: TGTGCCAGCAGCCCCCTTGGGCAGCAAGAGACCCAGTACTTC.